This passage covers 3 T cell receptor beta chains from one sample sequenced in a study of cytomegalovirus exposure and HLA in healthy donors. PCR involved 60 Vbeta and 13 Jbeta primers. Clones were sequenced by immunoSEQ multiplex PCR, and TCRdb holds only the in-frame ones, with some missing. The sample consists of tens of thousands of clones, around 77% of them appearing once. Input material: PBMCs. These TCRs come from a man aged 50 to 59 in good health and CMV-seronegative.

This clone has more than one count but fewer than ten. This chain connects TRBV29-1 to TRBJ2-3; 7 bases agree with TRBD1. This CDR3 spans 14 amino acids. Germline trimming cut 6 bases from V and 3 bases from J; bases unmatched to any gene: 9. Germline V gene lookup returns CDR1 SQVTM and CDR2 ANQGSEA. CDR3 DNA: TGCAGCGTGGTGCGACAGGGAAGTACAGATACGCAGTATTTT. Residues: CSVVRQGSTDTQYF.

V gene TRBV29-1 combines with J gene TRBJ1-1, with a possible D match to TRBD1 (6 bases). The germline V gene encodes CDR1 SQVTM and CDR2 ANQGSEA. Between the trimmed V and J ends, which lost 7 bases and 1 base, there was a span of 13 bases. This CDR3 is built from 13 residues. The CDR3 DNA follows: TGCAGCGGGCAGGGACACCCGAACACTGAAGCTTTCTTT. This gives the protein CSGQGHPNTEAFF.

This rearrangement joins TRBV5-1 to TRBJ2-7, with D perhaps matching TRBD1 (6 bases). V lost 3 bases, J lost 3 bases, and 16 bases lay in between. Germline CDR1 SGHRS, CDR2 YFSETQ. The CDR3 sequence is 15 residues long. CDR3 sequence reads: CASSSRGDGGYEQYF. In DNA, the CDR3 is TGCGCCAGCAGCTCCAGGGGCGATGGTGGCTACGAGCAGTACTTC.